Listed here is a single T cell receptor (beta chain). Its specificity is unknown. The germline V gene encodes CDR1 MNHEY and CDR2 SMNVEV (reference sequence). The trim removed 6 bases at V and 2 bases at J, leaving 11 bases unmatched. The CDR3 runs to 17 residues. The sample comes from a study of T cell responses to AZD1222 COVID-19 vaccine. Broader study findings: Distributed over spike, vaccine-associated CD4 TCRs predominated at 160-218 and 743-854.

Sequenced by immunoSEQ multiplex PCR; TCRdb stores in-frame clones only, minus some. The data contain under 150,000 clones, around 94% of them singletons. The TCR originated in an adult who received the AZD1222 COVID-19 vaccine. The chain joins TRBV27 to TRBJ1-5, with 9 bases identical to TRBD1. The sample consisted of peripheral blood, taken 28 days after the second AZD1222 dose. The CDR3 bases are TGTGCCAGCAGGGGACAGGGTTCAAGTATTGGCAATCAGCCCCAGCATTTT. Translated: CASRGQGSSIGNQPQHF.